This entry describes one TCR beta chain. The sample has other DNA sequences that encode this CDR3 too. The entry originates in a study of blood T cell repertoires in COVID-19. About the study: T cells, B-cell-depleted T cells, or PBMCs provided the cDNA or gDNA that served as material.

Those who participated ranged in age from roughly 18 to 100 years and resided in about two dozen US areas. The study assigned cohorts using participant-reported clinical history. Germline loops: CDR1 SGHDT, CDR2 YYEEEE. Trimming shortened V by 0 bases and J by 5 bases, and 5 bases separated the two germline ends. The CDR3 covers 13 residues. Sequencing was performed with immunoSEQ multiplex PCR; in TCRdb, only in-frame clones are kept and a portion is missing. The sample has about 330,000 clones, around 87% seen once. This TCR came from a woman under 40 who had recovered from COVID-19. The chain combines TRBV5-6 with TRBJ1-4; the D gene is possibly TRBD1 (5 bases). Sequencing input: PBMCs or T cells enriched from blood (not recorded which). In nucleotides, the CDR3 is TGTGCCAGCAGCTTGGCAGGGAATGAAAAACTGTTTTTT. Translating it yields CASSLAGNEKLFF.